This T cell receptor (beta chain) appears in the sequencing data of a study of T cell repertoires in cytomegalovirus infection. One entry per CDR3 protein results from TCRdb running MiXCR on the reads. The sample carries about 230,000 distinct CDR3 sequences, approximately 22% recorded once. The CDR3 spans 19 residues. Losses at the gene ends were 0 bases for V and 6 bases for J; bases not matched to a gene: 14. The sequence was collected from a human donor in good health (CMV status not recorded). Some clones in this sample may be carry-over from other donors' samples. The chain carries TRBV6-7 and TRBJ2-3; 11 positions match TRBD2. TRBV6-7 belongs to the ORF category, with a function that is uncertain. Sequences were obtained from CD8+ T cells from PBMCs. The CDR3 sequence: CASSYSRIAGGRGRDTQYF. CDR3 coding DNA: TGTGCCAGCAGTTACTCGAGGATAGCGGGGGGGCGAGGTCGGGATACGCAGTATTTT.